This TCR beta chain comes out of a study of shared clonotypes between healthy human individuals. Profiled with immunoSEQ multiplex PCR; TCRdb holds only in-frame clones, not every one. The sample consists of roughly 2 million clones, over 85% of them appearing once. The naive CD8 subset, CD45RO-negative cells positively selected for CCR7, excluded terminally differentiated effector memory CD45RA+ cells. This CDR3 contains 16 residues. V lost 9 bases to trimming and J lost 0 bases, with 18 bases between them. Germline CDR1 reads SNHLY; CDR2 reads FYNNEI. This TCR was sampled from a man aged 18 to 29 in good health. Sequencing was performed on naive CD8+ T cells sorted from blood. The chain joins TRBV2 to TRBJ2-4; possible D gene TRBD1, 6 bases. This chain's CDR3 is CASQTRTDLAKNIQYF. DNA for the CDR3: TGTGCCAGTCAAACTCGGACAGATCTAGCCAAAAACATTCAGTACTTC.